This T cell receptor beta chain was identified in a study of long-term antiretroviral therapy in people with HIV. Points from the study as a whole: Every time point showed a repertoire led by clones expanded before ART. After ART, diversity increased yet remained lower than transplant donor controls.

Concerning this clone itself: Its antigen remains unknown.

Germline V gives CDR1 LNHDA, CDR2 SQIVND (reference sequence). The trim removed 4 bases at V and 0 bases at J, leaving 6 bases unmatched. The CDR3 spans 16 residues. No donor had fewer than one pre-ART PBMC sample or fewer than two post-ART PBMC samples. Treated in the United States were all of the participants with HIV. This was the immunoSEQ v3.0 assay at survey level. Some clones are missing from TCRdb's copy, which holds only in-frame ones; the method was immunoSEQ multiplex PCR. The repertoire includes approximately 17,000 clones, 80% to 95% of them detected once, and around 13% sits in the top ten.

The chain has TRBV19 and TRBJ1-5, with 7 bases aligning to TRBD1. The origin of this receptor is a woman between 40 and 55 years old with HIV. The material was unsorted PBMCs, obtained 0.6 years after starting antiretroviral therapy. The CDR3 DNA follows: TGTGCCAGTAGTACACAGGGGTCATATAGCAATCAGCCCCAGCATTTT. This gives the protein CASSTQGSYSNQPQHF. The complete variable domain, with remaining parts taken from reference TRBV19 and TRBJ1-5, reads DGGITQSPKYLFRKEGQNVTLSCEQNLNHDAMYWYRQDPGQGLRLIYYSQIVNDFQKGDIAEGYSVSREKKESFPLTVTSAQKNPTAFYLCASSTQGSYSNQPQHFGDGTRLSIL.